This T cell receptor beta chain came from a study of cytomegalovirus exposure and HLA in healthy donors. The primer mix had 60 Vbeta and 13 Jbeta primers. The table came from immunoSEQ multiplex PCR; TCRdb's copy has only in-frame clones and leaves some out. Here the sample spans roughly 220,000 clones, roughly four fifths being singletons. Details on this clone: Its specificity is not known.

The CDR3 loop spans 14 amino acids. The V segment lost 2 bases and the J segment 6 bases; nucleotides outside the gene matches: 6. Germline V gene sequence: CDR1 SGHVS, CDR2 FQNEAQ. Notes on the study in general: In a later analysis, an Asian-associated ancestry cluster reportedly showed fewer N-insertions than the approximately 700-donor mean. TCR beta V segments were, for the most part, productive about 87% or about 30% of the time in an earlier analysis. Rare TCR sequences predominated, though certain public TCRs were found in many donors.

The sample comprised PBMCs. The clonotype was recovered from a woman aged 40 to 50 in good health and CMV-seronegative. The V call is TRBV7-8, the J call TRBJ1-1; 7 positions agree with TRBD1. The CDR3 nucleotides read TGTGCCAGCAGCTTAAACCCAGGGGGGTCTGAAGCTTTCTTT. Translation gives CASSLNPGGSEAFF.